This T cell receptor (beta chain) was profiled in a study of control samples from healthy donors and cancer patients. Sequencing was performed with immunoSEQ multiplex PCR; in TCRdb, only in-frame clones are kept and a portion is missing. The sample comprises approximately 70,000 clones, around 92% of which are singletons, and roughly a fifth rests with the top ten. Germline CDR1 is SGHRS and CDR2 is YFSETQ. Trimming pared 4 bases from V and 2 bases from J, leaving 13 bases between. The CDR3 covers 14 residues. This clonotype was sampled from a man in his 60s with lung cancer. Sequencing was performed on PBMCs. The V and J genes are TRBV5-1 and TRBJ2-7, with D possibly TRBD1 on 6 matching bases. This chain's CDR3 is CASSPRGIPYEQYF. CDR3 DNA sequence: TGCGCCAGCAGCCCGAGGGGGATCCCCTACGAGCAGTACTTC.